This entry concerns a single TCR beta chain. This record belongs to a study of cytomegalovirus exposure and HLA in healthy donors. CDR3 length: 14 amino acids. The germline CDR1 and CDR2 sequences are MNHNS and SASEGT. The ends were cut back, 5 bases at V and 2 bases at J, with 10 bases in the middle. The PCR employed 60 Vbeta primers together with 13 Jbeta primers. Clones were sequenced by immunoSEQ multiplex PCR, and TCRdb holds only the in-frame ones, with some missing. The data contain 200,000 to 300,000 clones, roughly 84% of them singletons. The receptor comes from a girl aged 2-10 years in good health and CMV-seronegative. The sequenced sample was PBMCs. V gene TRBV6-1 combines with J gene TRBJ2-1; weak D call: TRBD1 (5 bases). CDR3: CASSSGIPYNEQFF. The CDR3 nucleotides are TGTGCCAGCAGTTCAGGGATACCCTACAATGAGCAGTTCTTC.